This is a list of T cell receptor beta chains from one sample in a study of cytomegalovirus exposure and HLA in healthy donors. TCRdb's table, derived via immunoSEQ multiplex PCR, lists solely in-frame clones and lacks some. The data show tens of thousands of clones, and the top ten clones hold about 2.9%. Sample: PBMCs. Receptors were obtained from a middle-aged man in good health and CMV-seronegative. The CDR3 runs from the conserved cysteine through the conserved F or W. The D gene is left open where the match is weak.

TRBV6-4	TRBJ2-6	-	17	TGTGCCAGCAGTCAAGAGCACCGAAGCTCTGGGGCCAACGTCCTGACTTTC	CASSQEHRSSGANVLTF
TRBV27	TRBJ1-6	-	17	TGTGCCAGCCGTGGGCTAACAGGCTCCGGGGGAAATTCACCCCTCCACTTT	CASRGLTGSGGNSPLHF
TRBV5-1	TRBJ1-2	TRBD1	14	TGCGCCAGCAGCTTGGCAGGACAGGCAGATGGCTACACCTTC	CASSLAGQADGYTF
TRBV19	TRBJ2-2	-	15	TGTGCCAGTAGTATCGTCAGGATCTACACCGGGGAGCTGTTTTTT	CASSIVRIYTGELFF
TRBV9	TRBJ2-3	-	13	TGTGCCAGCAGCGTCGACGGGGAAGATACGCAGTATTTT	CASSVDGEDTQYF
TRBV6-1	TRBJ2-1	-	15	TGTGCCAGCAGTGAAGCTCGAGTCCCTTCAGGTGAGCAGTTCTTC	CASSEARVPSGEQFF
TRBV7-9	TRBJ2-5	-	8	TGTGCCGGTGAGGCCCAGTACTTC	CAGEAQYF
TRBV7-9	TRBJ1-4	TRBD1	15	TGTGCCAGCAGCCTCACAGGGGCCTATAATGAAAAACTGTTTTTT	CASSLTGAYNEKLFF
TRBV7-9	TRBJ2-7	-	15	TGTGCCAGCAGCCGGAGGGACAGCCAGGACTACGAGCAGTACTTC	CASSRRDSQDYEQYF
TRBV10-3	TRBJ1-1	-	14	TGTGCCATCACCGCGACAGGTATGAACACTGAAGCTTTCTTT	CAITATGMNTEAFF
TRBV4-1	TRBJ1-1	-	15	TGCGCCAGCAGCCAAGGGGTGGGGGGTGGGTCTGAAGCTTTCTTT	CASSQGVGGGSEAFF
TRBV4-1	TRBJ2-6	-	19	TGCGCCAGCAGCCAAGATAGGGCGGCAGGGTCTGCTGGGGCCAACGTCCTGACTTTC	CASSQDRAAGSAGANVLTF
TRBV10-1	TRBJ2-5	TRBD2	14	TGCGCCAGCAGTGAGCTAGCGGGGTCGAAGACCCAGTACTTC	CASSELAGSKTQYF
TRBV7-3	TRBJ2-2	-	16	TGTGCCAGCAGCTTACAGTCCCAGGGTGGCACCGGGGAGCTGTTTTTT	CASSLQSQGGTGELFF
TRBV27	TRBJ1-2	TRBD1	15	TGTGCCAGCAGTCCCCTTGGACAGGGCGCCTATGGCTACACCTTC	CASSPLGQGAYGYTF
TRBV19	TRBJ1-2	-	15	TGTGCCAGTAGTAGGCTGGAGGGATTCTCTAATGGCTACACCTTC	CASSRLEGFSNGYTF
TRBV5-4	TRBJ2-1	TRBD2	14	TGTGCCAGCAGTGGTACTAGCGGTTACAATGAGCAGTTCTTC	CASSGTSGYNEQFF
TRBV28	TRBJ1-5	TRBD1	15	TGTGCCAGCAGACCCGGGGACAGGGGCAATCAGCCCCAGCATTTT	CASRPGDRGNQPQHF
TRBV30	TRBJ1-6	-	16	TGTGCCTGGAGCCAAGACACGACGGCCAGTAATTCACCCCTCCACTTT	CAWSQDTTASNSPLHF
TRBV19	TRBJ1-2	-	13	TGTGCCAGTAGTACCGCGTGGTCCTATGGCTACACCTTC	CASSTAWSYGYTF
TRBV5-1	TRBJ1-4	TRBD1	15	TGCGCCAGCAGCCTCGGGACAGGGTATCAGGAAAAACTGTTTTTT	CASSLGTGYQEKLFF
TRBV28	TRBJ2-5	-	12	TGTGCCATTAGTTCAGGGGTCGAGACCCAGTACTTC	CAISSGVETQYF
TRBV28	TRBJ1-6	TRBD1	13	TGTGCCAGCAGGCGGACAGGACAATCACCCCTCCACTTT	CASRRTGQSPLHF
TRBV4-2	TRBJ2-5	TRBD1	14	TGTGCCAGCAGCCAAACAGGGGGCGAAGAGACCCAGTACTTC	CASSQTGGEETQYF
TRBV30	TRBJ2-1	-	12	TGTGCCTGGAGTGGGTCACGGGATGAGCAGTTCTTC	CAWSGSRDEQFF
TRBV6-1	TRBJ2-3	-	16	TGTGCCAGCAGTGAAGGGGCCGGGGGGCGCCCAGATACGCAGTATTTT	CASSEGAGGRPDTQYF
TRBV5-8	TRBJ2-7	-	14	TGTGCCAGCAGCCAGGGCCGAAGGCAAAGCGAGCAGTACTTC	CASSQGRRQSEQYF
TRBV30	TRBJ2-1	TRBD2	11	TGTGCCTGGAGTTCCTCGGGGGGGCAGTTCTTC	CAWSSSGGQFF
TRBV4-1	TRBJ1-1	TRBD1	15	TGCGCCAGCAGCCTCGAAGGGACAGTGAACACTGAAGCTTTCTTT	CASSLEGTVNTEAFF
TRBV7-9	TRBJ1-1	-	14	TGTGCCAGCGTCAGGCACCCAGTGAACACTGAAGCTTTCTTT	CASVRHPVNTEAFF
TRBV29-1	TRBJ1-1	-	13	TGCAGCGCCCCCGCAACAGTGAACACTGAAGCTTTCTTT	CSAPATVNTEAFF
TRBV6-5	TRBJ1-1	TRBD1	15	TGTGCCAGCAGTCGAAACAGGGGTTGGGACACTGAAGCTTTCTTT	CASSRNRGWDTEAFF
TRBV11-2	TRBJ2-3	-	16	TGTGCCACCCTCGGTCCGGCGGCCACTAGCACAGATACGCAGTATTTT	CATLGPAATSTDTQYF
TRBV6-6	TRBJ1-1	-	14	TGTGCCAGCAGCAAGGGGCCTTTGAACACTGAAGCTTTCTTT	CASSKGPLNTEAFF
TRBV7-9	TRBJ1-2	-	12	TGTGCCAGCCGGGGGGCGACCTATGGCTACACCTTC	CASRGATYGYTF
TRBV11-2	TRBJ1-2	TRBD1	14	TGTGCCAGCAGAAACCAGGGGGGTAGTGGTGGCTACACCTTC	CASRNQGGSGGYTF
TRBV5-5	TRBJ1-2	TRBD1	14	TGTGCCAGCAGCTCGACAGGGGGCGAAAATGGCTACACCTTC	CASSSTGGENGYTF
TRBV15	TRBJ2-7	-	14	TGTGCCACCAGCAGAGTACGGGGGTCCGACGAGCAGTACTTC	CATSRVRGSDEQYF
TRBV7-3	TRBJ1-2	TRBD1	14	TGTGCCAGCAGCTGGACAGGGGGGAACTATGGCTACACCTTC	CASSWTGGNYGYTF
TRBV4-2	TRBJ1-2	-	17	TGTGCCAGCAGCCAAGATTTCGGGGTGGAGGGAATCTATGGCTACACCTTC	CASSQDFGVEGIYGYTF